The 14 T cell receptor beta chains below come from one sample, sequenced in a study of stem cell transplantation in POMP-related autoinflammatory disease. The method was immunoSEQ multiplex PCR; TCRdb's version includes in-frame clones alone and lacks a portion of them. The sample contains roughly 8,900 clones, 88% of which appear only once. The material was CD8+ T cells from PBMCs, obtained after stem cell transplantation. The receptors were gathered from a human patient with POMP-related autoinflammation and immune dysregulation (PRAID). The graft donor may be the source of some T cells.

This chain connects TRBV6-4 to TRBJ2-2; no firm D call. The CDR3 has 17 residues. Trimming stripped 0 bases from V and 0 bases from J, with 11 bases between. The germline CDR1 and CDR2 sequences are MRHNA and SNTAGT. Here the CDR3 reads CASSDSYMSANTGELFF. CDR3 DNA: TGTGCCAGCAGTGACTCGTACATGTCTGCGAACACCGGGGAGCTGTTTTTT.

The chain recombines TRBV6-5 with TRBJ2-7; 8 nucleotides match TRBD2. Germline-derived CDR1 and CDR2 are MNHEY and SVGAGI. The CDR3 spans 16 residues. Trimming removed 0 bases from V and 3 bases from J; junction bases left unmatched: 7. For the CDR3, the DNA is TGTGCCAGCAGTTACTCGGCAGCGGGAGTCCACTACGAGCAGTACTTC. Its translation is CASSYSAAGVHYEQYF.

The chain uses TRBV6-5 and TRBJ2-1; D is perhaps TRBD1 (7 bases). The CDR3 is 12 amino acids. Germline CDR1 MNHEY, CDR2 SVGAGI. V lost 7 bases, J lost 7 bases, and 11 bases lay in between. The CDR3 spells CASTSGGNEQFF. The CDR3 DNA reads TGTGCCAGCACCTCAGGGGGGAATGAGCAGTTCTTC.

This chain links TRBV10-2 with TRBJ1-5, with 9 positions matching TRBD1. The CDR3 loop spans 16 amino acids. Germline loops: CDR1 WSHSY, CDR2 SAAADI. V lost 2 bases and J lost 1; bases outside the gene matches: 3. Here the CDR3 reads CASSEGQGTSNQPQHF. CDR3 coding DNA: TGCGCCAGCAGTGAGGGACAGGGGACAAGCAATCAGCCCCAGCATTTT.

This chain uses TRBV7-2 with TRBJ1-2; 8 nucleotides agree with TRBD1. With V trimmed by 5 bases and J by 0 bases, 8 bases remained unmatched. CDR3 size: 16 residues. Germline V CDR1 and CDR2: SGHTA, FQGNSA. CDR3 amino acids: CASSPVWTGTNYGYTF. CDR3 DNA sequence: TGTGCCAGCAGCCCCGTGTGGACAGGGACTAACTATGGCTACACCTTC.

The V call is TRBV7-9, the J call TRBJ2-7; D might be TRBD1 (6 bases). CDR1 and CDR2 from the germline V gene are SEHNR and FQNEAQ (reference sequence). V shed 5 bases and J shed 0 bases, with 11 bases lying between them. This CDR3 has 14 amino acids. CDR3 sequence: CASSPRDNSYEQYV. The CDR3 coding sequence is TGTGCCAGCAGCCCCAGGGACAACTCCTACGAGCAGTACGTC.

The V gene is TRBV27, the J gene TRBJ1-1; no clear D. CDR3 size: 15 residues. Germline assignment: CDR1 MNHEY and CDR2 SMNVEV (reference sequence). The V end was cut by 5 bases, the J end by 5 bases, with 18 bases between. The CDR3 coding sequence is TGTGCCAGCAGTGGGGTCGGGGAGGTGGGGACTGAAGCTTTCTTT. Encoded protein: CASSGVGEVGTEAFF.

The table lists this clone with a few counts. This chain connects TRBV30 to TRBJ1-1; D remains ambiguous. Germline-derived CDR1 and CDR2 are GTSNPN and SVGIG (reference sequence). CDR3 length equals 11 residues. Trimming removed 0 bases from V and 8 bases from J, with 7 bases in between. In DNA form, the CDR3 reads TGTGCCTGGAGTGTAATTGGGGAAGCTTTCTTT. Its translation is CAWSVIGEAFF. The variable domain in full, with the rest retrieved from reference TRBV30 and TRBJ1-1, is SQTIHQWPATLVQPVGSPLSLECTVEGTSNPNLYWYRQAAGRGLQLLFYSVGIGQISSEVPQNLSASRPQDRQFILSSKKLLLSDSGFYLCAWSVIGEAFFGQGTRLTVV.

The rearrangement links TRBV7-2 to TRBJ2-7; the match to TRBD2 covers 9 bases. The length of the CDR3 is 14 residues. Germline CDR1 reads SGHTA; CDR2 reads FQGNSA. V gave up 3 bases and J gave up 3 bases; unmatched junction bases: 3. DNA for the CDR3: TGTGCCAGCAGCTTCACTAGCGGGCGCTACGAGCAGTACTTC. Translated: CASSFTSGRYEQYF.

The gene calls are TRBV21-1 and TRBJ2-7; TRBD2, the table's D call, lacks a check against the DNA. TRBV21-1 represents a pseudogene. The CDR3 spans 15 residues. The CDR3 protein is CASSKEGGPSYEQYV. CDR3 coding DNA: TGTGCCAGCAGCAAAGAGGGGGGGCCCTCCTACGAGCAGTACGTC.

The V gene is TRBV4-1, the J gene TRBJ2-1; D unresolved. Germline V lookup: CDR1 MGHRA, CDR2 YSYEKL. V shed 1 base and J shed 4 bases, with 11 bases lying between them. The CDR3 runs to 15 residues. CDR3 DNA: TGCGCCAGCAGCCAAGGACCCCTCGGGTACAATGAGCAGTTCTTC. Protein product: CASSQGPLGYNEQFF.

This clone was detected only once. The chain carries TRBV27 and TRBJ2-3; D gene ambiguous. V lost 3 bases and J 8 bases, leaving 9 bases between the germline ends. Germline CDR1 reads MNHEY; CDR2 reads SMNVEV (reference sequence). The CDR3 covers 12 residues. CDR3 nucleotide sequence: TGTGCCAGCAGTTTCCATCCTGTTACGCAGTATTTT. Its translation is CASSFHPVTQYF.

The V gene is TRBV9, the J gene TRBJ2-7, with TRBD2 matching 10 bases. Germline CDR1 reads SGDLS; CDR2 reads YYNGEE. The CDR3 is 16 residues long. The junction had 3 bases not matched to a gene; V was cut back by 0 bases and J by 0 bases. CDR3 coding DNA: TGTGCCAGCAGCGTAGGACTAGCGGGTGACTCCTACGAGCAGTACTTC. Protein: CASSVGLAGDSYEQYF. Variable domain in full (rest from reference TRBV9 and TRBJ2-7): DSGVTQTPKHLITATGQRVTLRCSPRSGDLSVYWYQQSLDQGLQFLIQYYNGEERAKGNILERFSAQQFPDLHSELNLSSLELGDSALYFCASSVGLAGDSYEQYFGPGTRLTVT.

The V and J genes are TRBV7-9 and TRBJ1-1; D is possibly TRBD1 (6 bases). CDR3 size: 12 residues. V lost 8 bases to trimming and J lost 2 bases, with 9 bases between them. Germline lookup yields CDR1 SEHNR and CDR2 FQNEAQ (reference sequence). CDR3 nucleotide sequence: TGTGCCAGCGGGACACTAAACACTGAAGCTTTCTTT. As protein: CASGTLNTEAFF.